The source of this T cell receptor (beta chain) is a study of blood T cell repertoires in COVID-19. About the study: Two negative PCRs, clearance, or symptom resolution were required of recovered Cohort 3 donors. Samples taken during acute and convalescent COVID-19 were collected in the United States, Italy and Spain.

Enrolled through a virtual design, the participants were between about 18 and 89 years of age and came from 24 US areas. This clone occurred a few times. Germline-derived CDR1 and CDR2 are SEHNR and FQNEAQ (reference sequence). The CDR3 runs to 16 residues. V gave up 4 bases and J gave up 8 bases, with 18 bases separating them. In the authors' methods: Reference gene primer amplification yielded estimated nucleated cell counts. Using immunoSEQ multiplex PCR, the repertoire was profiled, and TCRdb retains in-frame clones only, with some absent. Clone size and V and J calls were adopted from that table, with D and trimming inferred from the DNA. The table records approximately 190,000 clones, about 86% of them present only once.

Sequencing was done on a sample of PBMCs or T cells enriched from blood (not recorded which). This chain uses TRBV7-9 with TRBJ1-6; maybe TRBD1 (5 bases). The TCR originated in a woman between 40 and 50 years old in a cohort exposed to, infected with or recovered from COVID-19 (not recorded which). As DNA, the CDR3 is TGTGCCAGCAGCTACAGGACGGCCGGGAGGGATTCACCCCTCCACTTT. It specifies CASSYRTAGRDSPLHF.